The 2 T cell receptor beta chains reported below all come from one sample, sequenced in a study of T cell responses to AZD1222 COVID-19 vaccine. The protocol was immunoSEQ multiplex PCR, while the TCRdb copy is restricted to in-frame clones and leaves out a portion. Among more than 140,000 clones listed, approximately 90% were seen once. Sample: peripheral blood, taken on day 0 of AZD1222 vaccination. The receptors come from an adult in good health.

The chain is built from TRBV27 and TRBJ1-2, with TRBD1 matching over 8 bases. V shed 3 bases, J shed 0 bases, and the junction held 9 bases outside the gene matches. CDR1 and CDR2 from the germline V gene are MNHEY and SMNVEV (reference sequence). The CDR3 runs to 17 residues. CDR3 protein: CASSFGQGASSNYGYTF. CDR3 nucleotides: TGTGCCAGCAGTTTTGGGCAGGGGGCATCCTCTAACTATGGCTACACCTTC.

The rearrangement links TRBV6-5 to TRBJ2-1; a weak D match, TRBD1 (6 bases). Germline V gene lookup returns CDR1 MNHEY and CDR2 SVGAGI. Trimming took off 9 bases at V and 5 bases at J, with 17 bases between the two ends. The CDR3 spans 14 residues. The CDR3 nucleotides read TGTGCCAGTCATGGGGGCACGAGGAACAATGAGCAGTTCTTC. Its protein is CASHGGTRNNEQFF.